These T cell receptor beta chains were read from a single sample in a study of identical twins. One entry per CDR3 protein, called by TCRdb with MiXCR from the 5' RACE reads. Of 200,000 to 250,000 distinct CDR3 sequences listed, 6% to 9% were seen once; the top ten hold around 2.1%. The data were also submitted as part of a second study, on yellow fever vaccine responses in identical twins.

The sequencing input was memory (CD45RO+) T cells sorted from blood. The source is a woman aged 18-30 years in good health. The CDR3 runs from the conserved cysteine through the conserved F or W. The D gene is left open where the match is weak. Clone size is not always given. Where it is, it says once, few, many or a class for expanded clones.

D gene | clone size | J gene | V gene | CDR3 protein | CDR3 DNA
NA | few | TRBJ2-7 | TRBV5-1 | CASWGLQGHEQYF | TGCGCCAGCTGGGGCCTACAGGGCCACGAGCAGTACTTC
NA | many | TRBJ2-3 | TRBV12-3/TRBV12-4 | CASSFSSTDTQYF | TGTGCCAGCAGTTTTTCTAGCACAGATACGCAGTATTTT
TRBD2 | many | TRBJ2-3 | TRBV7-9 | CASSLTGLADPTDTQYF | TGTGCCAGCAGCTTAACGGGACTAGCGGATCCCACAGATACGCAGTATTTT
NA | few | TRBJ1-2 | TRBV2 | CASSGEGLNYGYTF | TGTGCCAGCAGTGGGGAGGGGCTCAACTATGGCTACACCTTC
NA | few | TRBJ1-5 | TRBV10-3 | CAISVSGVNQPQHF | TGTGCCATCAGTGTATCAGGGGTGAATCAGCCCCAGCATTTT
NA | few | TRBJ1-1 | TRBV29-1 | CSVEDFRQRPPEAFF | TGCAGCGTTGAAGATTTCAGGCAACGACCTCCTGAAGCTTTCTTT
NA | NA | TRBJ1-1 | TRBV9 | CASSAGSKNTEAFF | TGTGCCAGCAGCGCGGGGAGTAAGAACACTGAAGCTTTCTTT
NA | few | TRBJ2-1 | TRBV7-2 | CASTLGYEQFF | TGTGCCAGCACCTTGGGCTATGAGCAGTTCTTC
TRBD2 | many | TRBJ2-1 | TRBV29-1 | CSVLPGREPYEQFF | TGCAGCGTCCTCCCCGGGCGGGAGCCATATGAGCAGTTCTTC
NA | few | TRBJ1-5 | TRBV6-1 | CASRFRVQPQHF | TGTGCCAGCAGGTTCCGGGTTCAGCCCCAGCATTTT
TRBD1 | few | TRBJ2-5 | TRBV15 | CATSPRRQGLNQETQYF | TGTGCCACCAGCCCACGACGACAGGGTTTGAATCAAGAGACCCAGTACTTC
TRBD2 | few | TRBJ2-1 | TRBV4-3 | CASSLSSSGSYNEQFF | TGCGCCAGCAGCCTTTCATCTAGCGGGAGTTACAATGAGCAGTTCTTC
NA | many | TRBJ2-3 | TRBV12-3/TRBV12-4 | CAVHGVTDTQYF | TGTGCCGTTCATGGGGTTACAGATACGCAGTATTTT
TRBD1 | NA | TRBJ2-7 | TRBV6-5 | CASSYSSKGADFYEQYF | TGTGCCAGCAGTTACTCGAGTAAGGGGGCTGATTTCTACGAGCAGTACTTC
NA | NA | TRBJ2-1 | TRBV6-1 | CASFPISGSSQGNEQFF | TGTGCCAGTTTCCCCATCTCGGGGTCCTCCCAAGGGAATGAGCAGTTCTTC
NA | NA | TRBJ2-1 | TRBV7-8 | CASSLGSQIYNEQFF | TGTGCCAGCAGCTTAGGGTCGCAGATCTACAATGAGCAGTTCTTC
NA | NA | TRBJ2-5 | TRBV7-3 | CASSSGPWGEIQETQYF | TGTGCCAGCAGCTCGGGCCCTTGGGGCGAAATTCAAGAGACCCAGTACTTC
NA | few | TRBJ2-7 | TRBV20-1 | CSAYTFGESYEQYF | TGCAGTGCCTACACATTTGGGGAATCCTACGAGCAGTACTTC
TRBD2 | many | TRBJ2-3 | TRBV24-1 | CATSDFSRGADTQYF | TGTGCCACCAGTGATTTTTCGCGGGGGGCAGATACGCAGTATTTT
TRBD2 | few | TRBJ2-7 | TRBV2 | CASRAYSGGKVHEQYF | TGTGCCAGCAGGGCCTATAGCGGGGGGAAGGTCCACGAGCAGTACTTC
TRBD1 | many | TRBJ1-5 | TRBV9 | CASSVAGQGNQPQHF | TGTGCCAGCAGCGTAGCGGGACAGGGGAATCAGCCCCAGCATTTT
NA | few | TRBJ2-1 | TRBV21-1 | CASSPRPGQGYNEQFF | TGTGCCAGCAGCCCACGTCCGGGACAGGGCTACAATGAGCAGTTCTTC
NA | few | TRBJ2-1 | TRBV14 | CASSQVVFSYNEQFF | TGTGCCAGCAGCCAAGTTGTCTTCTCCTACAATGAGCAGTTCTTC
NA | many | TRBJ2-7 | TRBV7-3 | CASSFSTNYEQYF | TGTGCCAGCAGCTTCTCAACCAACTACGAGCAGTACTTC
NA | many | TRBJ2-1 | TRBV11-1 | CASSLFQGGVGNEQFF | TGTGCCAGCAGCTTATTCCAGGGGGGTGTGGGTAATGAGCAGTTCTTC
NA | many | TRBJ2-7 | TRBV5-1 | CASSPGTHREEQYF | TGCGCCAGCAGTCCCGGGACCCATCGGGAGGAGCAGTACTTC
NA | NA | TRBJ1-2 | TRBV5-1 | CASSLGPRQANYGYTF | TGCGCCAGCAGCTTGGGCCCCCGACAGGCTAACTATGGCTACACCTTC
TRBD1 | NA | TRBJ2-3 | TRBV7-9 | CASSLLGGASDTQYF | TGTGCCAGCAGCTTATTAGGGGGCGCTTCAGATACGCAGTATTTT
NA | many | TRBJ2-1 | TRBV27 | CASSRTTGSGNEQFF | TGTGCCAGCAGTCGAACTACAGGGAGCGGGAATGAGCAGTTCTTC
TRBD1 | many | TRBJ1-6 | TRBV12-3/TRBV12-4 | CASSMGQGGSPLHF | TGTGCCAGCAGCATGGGACAGGGAGGTTCACCCCTCCACTTT
TRBD1 | few | TRBJ2-3 | TRBV2 | CASSVLYGTGRTDTQYF | TGTGCCAGCAGTGTCCTATACGGGACAGGGCGGACAGATACGCAGTATTTT
TRBD1 | many | TRBJ1-5 | TRBV20-1 | CSALLSGQGEWQPQHF | TGCAGTGCTCTACTATCGGGACAGGGAGAGTGGCAGCCCCAGCATTTT
NA | many | TRBJ2-3 | TRBV6-4 | CASSDGGEDTQYF | TGTGCCAGCAGTGACGGTGGGGAGGATACGCAGTATTTT